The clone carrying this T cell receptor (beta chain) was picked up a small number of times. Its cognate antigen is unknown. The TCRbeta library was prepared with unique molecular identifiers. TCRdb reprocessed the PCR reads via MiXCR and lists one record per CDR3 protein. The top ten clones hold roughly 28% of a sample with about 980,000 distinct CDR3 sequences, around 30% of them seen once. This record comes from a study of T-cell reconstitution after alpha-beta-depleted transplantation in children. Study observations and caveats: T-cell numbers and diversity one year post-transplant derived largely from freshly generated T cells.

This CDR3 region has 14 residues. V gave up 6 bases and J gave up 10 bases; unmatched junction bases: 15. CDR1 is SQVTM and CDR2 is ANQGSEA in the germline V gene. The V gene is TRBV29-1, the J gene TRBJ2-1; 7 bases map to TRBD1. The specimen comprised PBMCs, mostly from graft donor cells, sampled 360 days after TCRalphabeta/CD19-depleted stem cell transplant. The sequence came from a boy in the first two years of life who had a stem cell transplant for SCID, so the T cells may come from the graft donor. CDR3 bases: TGCAGCGTCTCCGACAGGGACCCCGCTGTCGAGCAGTTCTTC. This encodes CSVSDRDPAVEQFF.